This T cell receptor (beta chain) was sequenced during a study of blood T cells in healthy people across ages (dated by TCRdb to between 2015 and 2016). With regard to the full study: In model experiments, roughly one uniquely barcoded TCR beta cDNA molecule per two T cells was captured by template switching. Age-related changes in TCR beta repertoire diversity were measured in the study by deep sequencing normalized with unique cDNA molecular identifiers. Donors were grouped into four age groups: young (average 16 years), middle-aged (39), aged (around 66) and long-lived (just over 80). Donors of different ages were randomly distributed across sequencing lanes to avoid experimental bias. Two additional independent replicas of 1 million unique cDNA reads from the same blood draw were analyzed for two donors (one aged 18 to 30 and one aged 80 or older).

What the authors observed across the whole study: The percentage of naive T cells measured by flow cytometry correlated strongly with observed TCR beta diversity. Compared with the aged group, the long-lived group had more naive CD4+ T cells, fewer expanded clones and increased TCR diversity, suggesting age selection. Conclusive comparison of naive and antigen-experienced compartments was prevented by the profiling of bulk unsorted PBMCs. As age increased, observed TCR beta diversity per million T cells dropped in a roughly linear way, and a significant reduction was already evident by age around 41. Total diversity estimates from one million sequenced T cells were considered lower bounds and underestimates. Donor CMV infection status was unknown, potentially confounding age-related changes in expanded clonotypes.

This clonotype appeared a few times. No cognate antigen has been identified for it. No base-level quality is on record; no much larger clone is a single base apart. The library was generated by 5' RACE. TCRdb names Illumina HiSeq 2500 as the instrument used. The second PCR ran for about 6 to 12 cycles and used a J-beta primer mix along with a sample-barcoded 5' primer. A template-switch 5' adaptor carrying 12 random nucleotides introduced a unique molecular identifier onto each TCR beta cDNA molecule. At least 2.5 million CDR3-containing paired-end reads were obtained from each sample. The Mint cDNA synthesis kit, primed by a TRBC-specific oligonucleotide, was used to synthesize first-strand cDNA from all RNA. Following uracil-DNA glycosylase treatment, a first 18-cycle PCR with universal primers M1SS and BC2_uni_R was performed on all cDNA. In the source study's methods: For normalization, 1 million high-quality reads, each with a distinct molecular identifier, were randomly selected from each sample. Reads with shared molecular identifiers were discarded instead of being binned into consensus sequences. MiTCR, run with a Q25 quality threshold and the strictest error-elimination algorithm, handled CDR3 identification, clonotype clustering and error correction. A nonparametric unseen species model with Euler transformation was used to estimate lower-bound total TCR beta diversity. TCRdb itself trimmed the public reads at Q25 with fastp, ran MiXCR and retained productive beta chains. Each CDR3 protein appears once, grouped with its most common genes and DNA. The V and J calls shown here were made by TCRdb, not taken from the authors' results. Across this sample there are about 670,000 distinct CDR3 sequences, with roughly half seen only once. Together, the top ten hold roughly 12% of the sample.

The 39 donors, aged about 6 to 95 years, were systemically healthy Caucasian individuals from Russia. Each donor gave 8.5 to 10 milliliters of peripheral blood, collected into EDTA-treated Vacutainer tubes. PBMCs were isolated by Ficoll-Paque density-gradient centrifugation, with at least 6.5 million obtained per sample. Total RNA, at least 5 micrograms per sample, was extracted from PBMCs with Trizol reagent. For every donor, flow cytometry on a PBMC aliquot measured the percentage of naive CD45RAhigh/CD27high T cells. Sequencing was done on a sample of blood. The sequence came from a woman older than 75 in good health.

CDR3 loop: CASSQEKWGRLKMNTEAFF. In nucleotides, the sequence is TGTGCCAGCAGCCAAGAGAAATGGGGACGGCTAAAAATGAACACTGAAGCTTTCTTT. The V and J genes are TRBV4-2 and TRBJ1-1; tentative D gene TRBD1, with 5 bases matching. Relative to germline, V is 0 bases shorter and J is 0 bases shorter, with 20 bases between their ends. Its CDR3 holds 19 amino acids, cysteine through phenylalanine. Solely the CDR3 DNA is kept, with 57 bases framed from the first base. Taken from the germline V gene, the CDR1 and CDR2 loops are LGHNA and YNFKEQ.